In this sample, the clone carrying this TCR beta chain turned up many times. This sample was included in a study of tumor and adjacent non-tumor tissue in lung cancer. The germline CDR1 and CDR2 sequences are SQVTM and ANQGSEA. CDR3 size: 14 residues. V was cut by 3 bases and J by 6 bases, with 15 bases left in between. No cell sorting was done before RNA was extracted from the tissue. Three rounds of nested PCR, following a modified ARM-PCR protocol, produced the TCRbeta library. TCRdb passed the multiplex PCR reads through MiXCR, listing each CDR3 protein once. This table holds around 210,000 distinct CDR3 sequences, about two thirds found once.

Sequenced material: lung tumor tissue. The chain recombines TRBV29-1 with TRBJ2-1; tentatively, D is TRBD1 (6 bases). The TCR sequence derives from a man between 60 and 70 years old with non-small cell lung cancer. CDR3 in DNA: TGCAGCGTTGACCCTACCCGGGACACCAATGAGCAGTTCTTC. Residues: CSVDPTRDTNEQFF.